Shown below are 2 T cell receptor beta chains from a single sample sequenced in a study of monozygotic twins with inflammatory bowel disease. TCRdb reworked the 5' RACE reads into one entry per CDR3 protein, no DNA. Its listing shows fewer than 550,000 distinct CDR3 sequences. Sequences were obtained from blood. These receptor sequences come from a human donor with ulcerative colitis or Crohn's disease, or a healthy co-twin of an affected twin (not recorded which).

The chain couples TRBV6-1 to TRBJ2-1; the TRBD2 assignment by TCRdb is unverifiable without DNA. The germline gives CDR1 MNHNS, CDR2 SASEGT. The CDR3 extends over 15 amino acids. The CDR3 loop is CASNPGLAGGNEQFF.

The chain carries TRBV7-2 and TRBJ2-7; TCRdb selects TRBD2, and the lack of DNA leaves this call unchecked. The CDR3 is 14 residues long. The germline CDR1 and CDR2 sequences are SGHTA and FQGNSA. The CDR3 sequence is CASSHGTLPPTSNF.